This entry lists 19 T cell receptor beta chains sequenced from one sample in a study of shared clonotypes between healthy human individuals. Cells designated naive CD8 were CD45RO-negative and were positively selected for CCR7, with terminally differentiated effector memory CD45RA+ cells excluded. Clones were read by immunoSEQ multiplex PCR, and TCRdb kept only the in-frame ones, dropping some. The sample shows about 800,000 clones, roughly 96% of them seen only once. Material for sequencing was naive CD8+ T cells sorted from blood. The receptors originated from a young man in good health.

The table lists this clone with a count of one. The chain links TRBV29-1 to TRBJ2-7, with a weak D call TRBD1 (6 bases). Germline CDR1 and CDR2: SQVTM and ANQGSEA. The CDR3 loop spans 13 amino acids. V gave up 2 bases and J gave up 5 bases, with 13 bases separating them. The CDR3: CSVEPDSSDEQYF. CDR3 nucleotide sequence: TGCAGCGTTGAACCGGACAGTTCCGACGAGCAGTACTTC.

This chain's CDR3 is CASSLGWGQETQYF. DNA for the CDR3: TGTGCCAGCAGCTTAGGCTGGGGCCAAGAGACCCAGTACTTC. The rearrangement links TRBV11-3 to TRBJ2-5, with D uncertain. Germline V gene data show CDR1 as SGHNT and CDR2 as YENEEA. The CDR3 is 14 residues long. The V end was cut by 1 base, the J end by 1 base, with 7 bases between.

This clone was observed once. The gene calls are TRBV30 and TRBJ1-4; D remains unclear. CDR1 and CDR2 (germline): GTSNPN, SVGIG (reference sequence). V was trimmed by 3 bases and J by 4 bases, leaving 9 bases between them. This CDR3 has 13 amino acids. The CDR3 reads CAWSPGNNEKLFF. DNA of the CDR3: TGTGCCTGGAGCCCGGGCAATAATGAAAAACTGTTTTTT. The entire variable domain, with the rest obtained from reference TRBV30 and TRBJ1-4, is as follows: SQTIHQWPATLVQPVGSPLSLECTVEGTSNPNLYWYRQAAGRGLQLLFYSVGIGQISSEVPQNLSASRPQDRQFILSSKKLLLSDSGFYLCAWSPGNNEKLFFGSGTQLSVL.

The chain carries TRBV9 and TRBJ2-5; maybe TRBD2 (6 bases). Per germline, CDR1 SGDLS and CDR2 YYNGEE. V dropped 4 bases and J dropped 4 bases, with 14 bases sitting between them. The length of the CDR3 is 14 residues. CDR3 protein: CASSSRGERETQYF. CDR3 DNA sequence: TGTGCCAGCAGCTCCCGCGGGGAGCGAGAGACCCAGTACTTC.

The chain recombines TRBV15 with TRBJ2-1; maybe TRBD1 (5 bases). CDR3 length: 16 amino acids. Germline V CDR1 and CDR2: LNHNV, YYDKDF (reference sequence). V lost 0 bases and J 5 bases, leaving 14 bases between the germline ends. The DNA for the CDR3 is TGTGCCACCAGCAGAGATCGGCAGGGCAGAAACAATGAGCAGTTCTTC. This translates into CATSRDRQGRNNEQFF. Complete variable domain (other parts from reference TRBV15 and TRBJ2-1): DAMVIQNPRYQVTQFGKPVTLSCSQTLNHNVMYWYQQKSSQAPKLLFHYYDKDFNNEADTPDNFQSRRPNTSFCFLDIRSPGLGDTAMYLCATSRDRQGRNNEQFFGPGTRLTVL.

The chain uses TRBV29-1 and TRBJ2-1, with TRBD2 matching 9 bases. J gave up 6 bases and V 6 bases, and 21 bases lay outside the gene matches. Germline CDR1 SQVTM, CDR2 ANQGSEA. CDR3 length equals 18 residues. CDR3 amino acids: CSVDGRTSGRLDLNEQFF. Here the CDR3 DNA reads TGCAGCGTGGACGGACGAACTAGCGGGCGGCTCGACCTCAATGAGCAGTTCTTC.

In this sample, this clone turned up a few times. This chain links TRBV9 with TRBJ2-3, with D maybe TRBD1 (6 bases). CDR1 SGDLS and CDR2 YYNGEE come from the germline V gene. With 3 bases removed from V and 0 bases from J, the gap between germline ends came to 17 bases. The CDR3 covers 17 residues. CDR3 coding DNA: TGTGCCAGCAGCGAAGGGACAACAACATCGAGCACAGATACGCAGTATTTT. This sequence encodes CASSEGTTTSSTDTQYF.

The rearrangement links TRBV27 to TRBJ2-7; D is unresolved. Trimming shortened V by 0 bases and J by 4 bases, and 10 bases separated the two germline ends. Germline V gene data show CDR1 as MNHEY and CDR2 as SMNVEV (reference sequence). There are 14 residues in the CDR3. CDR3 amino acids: CASSLSPVGYEQYF. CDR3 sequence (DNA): TGTGCCAGCAGTTTATCCCCGGTGGGGTACGAGCAGTACTTC.

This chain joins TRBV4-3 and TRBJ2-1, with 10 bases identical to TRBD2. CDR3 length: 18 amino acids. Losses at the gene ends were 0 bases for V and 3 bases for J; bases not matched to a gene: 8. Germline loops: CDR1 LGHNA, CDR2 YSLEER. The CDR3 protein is CASSQDRSGRGFYNEQFF. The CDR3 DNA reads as TGCGCCAGCAGCCAAGATCGAAGCGGGAGGGGTTTCTACAATGAGCAGTTCTTC.

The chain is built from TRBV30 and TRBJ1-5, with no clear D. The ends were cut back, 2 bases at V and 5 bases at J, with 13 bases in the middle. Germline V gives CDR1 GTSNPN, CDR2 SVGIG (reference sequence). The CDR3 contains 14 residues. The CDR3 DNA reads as TGTGCCTGGAGTACTCTTCAGGAGGATCAGCCCCAGCATTTT. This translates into CAWSTLQEDQPQHF.

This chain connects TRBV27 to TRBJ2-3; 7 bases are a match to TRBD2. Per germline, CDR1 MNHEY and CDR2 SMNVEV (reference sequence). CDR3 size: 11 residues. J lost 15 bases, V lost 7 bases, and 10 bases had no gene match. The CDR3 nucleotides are TGTGCCAGCATGGGAGGCGGGAGAGGATATTTT. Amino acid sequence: CASMGGGRGYF.

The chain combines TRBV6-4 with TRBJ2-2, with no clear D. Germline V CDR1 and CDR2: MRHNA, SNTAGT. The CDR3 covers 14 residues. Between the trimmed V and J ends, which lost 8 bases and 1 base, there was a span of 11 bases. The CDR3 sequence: CASSVRGNTGELFF. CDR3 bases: TGTGCCAGCTCGGTTCGCGGGAACACCGGGGAGCTGTTTTTT.

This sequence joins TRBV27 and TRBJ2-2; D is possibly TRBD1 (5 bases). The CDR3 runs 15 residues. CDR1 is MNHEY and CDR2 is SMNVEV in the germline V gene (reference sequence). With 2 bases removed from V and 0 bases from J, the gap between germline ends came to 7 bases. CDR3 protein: CASSLDSANTGELFF. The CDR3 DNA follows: TGTGCCAGCAGTTTAGACAGCGCGAACACCGGGGAGCTGTTTTTT.

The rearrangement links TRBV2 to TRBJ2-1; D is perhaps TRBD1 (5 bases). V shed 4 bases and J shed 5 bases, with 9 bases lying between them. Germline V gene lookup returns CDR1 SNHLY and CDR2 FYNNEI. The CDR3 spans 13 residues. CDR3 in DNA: TGTGCCAGCAGTGGGCACAGGAACAATGAGCAGTTCTTC. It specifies CASSGHRNNEQFF.

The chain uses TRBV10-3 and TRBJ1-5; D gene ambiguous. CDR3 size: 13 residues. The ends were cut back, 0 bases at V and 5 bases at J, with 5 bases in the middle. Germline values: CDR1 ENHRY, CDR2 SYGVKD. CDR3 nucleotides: TGTGCCATCAGTGAGTCCACAGATCAGCCCCAGCATTTT. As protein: CAISESTDQPQHF.

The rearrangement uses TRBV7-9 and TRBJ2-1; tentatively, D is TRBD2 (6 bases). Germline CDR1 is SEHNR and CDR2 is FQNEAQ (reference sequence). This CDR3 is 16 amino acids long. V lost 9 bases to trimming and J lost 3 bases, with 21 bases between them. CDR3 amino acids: CASVGLLATDYNEQFF. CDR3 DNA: TGTGCCAGTGTCGGTCTTCTAGCGACTGACTACAATGAGCAGTTCTTC. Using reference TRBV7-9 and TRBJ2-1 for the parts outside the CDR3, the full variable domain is DTGVSQNPRHKITKRGQNVTFRCDPISEHNRLYWYRQTLGQGPEFLTYFQNEAQLEKSRLLSDRFSAERPKGSFSTLEIQRTEQGDSAMYLCASVGLLATDYNEQFFGPGTRLTVL.

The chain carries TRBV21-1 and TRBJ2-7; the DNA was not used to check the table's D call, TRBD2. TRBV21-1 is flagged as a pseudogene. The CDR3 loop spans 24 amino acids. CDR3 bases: TGTGCCAGCAGCACCCGGGGGGACAGGCCTAAACGGTATAATCCGGGACTAGCGGACTACGAGCAGTACTTC. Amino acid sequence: CASSTRGDRPKRYNPGLADYEQYF.

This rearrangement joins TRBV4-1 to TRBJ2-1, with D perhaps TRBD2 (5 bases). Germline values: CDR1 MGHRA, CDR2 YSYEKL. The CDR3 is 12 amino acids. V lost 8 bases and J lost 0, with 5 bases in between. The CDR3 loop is CASGSSYNEQFF. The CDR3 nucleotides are TGCGCCAGCGGGAGCTCCTACAATGAGCAGTTCTTC.

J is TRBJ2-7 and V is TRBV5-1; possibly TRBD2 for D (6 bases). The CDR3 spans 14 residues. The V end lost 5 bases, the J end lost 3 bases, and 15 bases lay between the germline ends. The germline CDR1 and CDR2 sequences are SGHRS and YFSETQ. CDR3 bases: TGCGCCAGCAGACTAGGACCGGGGGACTACGAGCAGTACTTC. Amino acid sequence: CASRLGPGDYEQYF. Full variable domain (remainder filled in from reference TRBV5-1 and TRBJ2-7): KAGVTQTPRYLIKTRGQQVTLSCSPISGHRSVSWYQQTPGQGLQFLFEYFSETQRNKGNFPGRFSGRQFSNSRSEMNVSTLELGDSALYLCASRLGPGDYEQYFGPGTRLTVT.